One and the same sample provided the 6 T cell receptor beta chains below, sequenced in a study of beta chain features in type 1 diabetes. Findings and limits, study-wide: When Type 1 diabetes patients were examined, their TCRB CDR3s proved moderately but significantly shorter in all four CD4+ subsets.

The isolated RNA, all of it, was reverse transcribed, so expressed TCRB transcripts were what got sequenced. Only in-frame clones appear in the TCRdb table, and some are missing; sequencing was by immunoSEQ multiplex PCR. This table has some 240,000 clones, more than 15% appearing once. These TCRs are of unknown antigen specificity. The specimen was naive CD4+ T cells from blood. These receptors all stem from a man younger than 45 with type 1 diabetes.

The CDR3 DNA is TGTGCCAGCAGCCAAGTTTACGGAAGCTATGGCTACACCTTC. Its protein is CASSQVYGSYGYTF. This chain links TRBV14 with TRBJ1-2; D gene uncertain. The V gene's germline CDR1 is SGHDN and CDR2 FVKESK. The V gene lost 1 base and the J gene lost 4 bases, with 10 bases spanning the gap. This CDR3 is 14 amino acids long. Full variable domain (rest looked up from reference TRBV14 and TRBJ1-2): EAGVTQFPSHSVIEKGQTVTLRCDPISGHDNLYWYRRVMGKEIKFLLHFVKESKQDESGMPNNRFLAERTGGTYSTLKVQPAELEDSGVYFCASSQVYGSYGYTFGSGTRLTVV.

The CDR3 loop is CASSQDPGGPTDTQYF. As DNA, the CDR3 is TGTGCCAGCAGCCAAGATCCGGGAGGGCCGACAGATACGCAGTATTTT. This chain uses TRBV14 with TRBJ2-3, with 8 bases identical to TRBD2. In germline, CDR1 is SGHDN, CDR2 FVKESK. This CDR3 is built from 16 residues. V was pared by 0 bases and J by 3 bases, with 5 bases of the junction left unmatched.

The sample holds a few counts of this clone. The sample contains more than one DNA sequence encoding this CDR3. This chain connects TRBV9 to TRBJ2-6; unclear D gene. CDR3 length: 15 amino acids. From germline, CDR1 is SGDLS and CDR2 YYNGEE. V was cut by 2 bases and J by 0 bases, with 6 bases left in between. The CDR3 region is CASSVSGSGANVLTF. The CDR3 DNA reads TGTGCCAGCAGCGTGTCGGGCTCTGGGGCCAACGTCCTGACTTTC.

This clone was detected a few times. The V and J genes are TRBV30 and TRBJ2-7; TRBD2 matches 8 bases. The junction had 3 bases not matched to a gene; V was cut back by 2 bases and J by 0 bases. Germline V CDR1 and CDR2: GTSNPN, SVGIG (reference sequence). The CDR3 covers 14 residues. The CDR3 region has the DNA TGTGCCTGGAGTCTCAGCGGGGGCTCCTACGAGCAGTACTTC. Protein: CAWSLSGGSYEQYF.

The chain recombines TRBV27 with TRBJ2-3, with D tentatively TRBD1 or TRBD2 (5 bases each). CDR3 length equals 14 residues. V was pared by 6 bases and J by 8 bases, with 18 bases between. The germline gives CDR1 MNHEY, CDR2 SMNVEV (reference sequence). CDR3 coding DNA: TGTGCCAGCAGCCGGGGCGGACCCCACGCTACGCAGTATTTT. Protein: CASSRGGPHATQYF.

This clone was counted only a few times. The gene calls are TRBV7-9 and TRBJ1-4; D possibly corresponds to TRBD1 (5 bases). Trimming removed 6 bases at V and 5 bases at J, with 10 bases between. The CDR3 runs 13 residues. In germline, CDR1 is SEHNR, CDR2 FQNEAQ (reference sequence). Here the CDR3 DNA reads TGTGCCAGCAGGGGACCGAACAATGAAAAACTGTTTTTT. Translated: CASRGPNNEKLFF. Complete variable domain (other parts from reference TRBV7-9 and TRBJ1-4): DTGVSQNPRHKITKRGQNVTFRCDPISEHNRLYWYRQTLGQGPEFLTYFQNEAQLEKSRLLSDRFSAERPKGSFSTLEIQRTEQGDSAMYLCASRGPNNEKLFFGSGTQLSVL.